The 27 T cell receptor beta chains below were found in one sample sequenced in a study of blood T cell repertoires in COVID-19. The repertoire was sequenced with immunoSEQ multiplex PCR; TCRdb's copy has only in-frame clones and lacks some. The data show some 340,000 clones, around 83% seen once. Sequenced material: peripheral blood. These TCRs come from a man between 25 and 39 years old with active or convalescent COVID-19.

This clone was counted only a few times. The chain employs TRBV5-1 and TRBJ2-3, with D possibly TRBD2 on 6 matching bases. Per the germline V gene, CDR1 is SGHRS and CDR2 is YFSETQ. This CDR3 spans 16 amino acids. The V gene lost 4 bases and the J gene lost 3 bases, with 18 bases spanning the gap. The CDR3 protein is CASSPRRAAGTDTQYF. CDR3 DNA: TGCGCCAGCAGCCCCCGCCGGGCAGCGGGTACAGATACGCAGTATTTT.

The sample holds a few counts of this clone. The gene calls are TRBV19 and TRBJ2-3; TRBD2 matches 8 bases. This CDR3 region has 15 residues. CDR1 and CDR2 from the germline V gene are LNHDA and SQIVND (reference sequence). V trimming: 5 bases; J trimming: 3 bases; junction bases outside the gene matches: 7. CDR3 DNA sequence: TGTGCCAGTAGTCCATCGGGGGGGACAACAGATACGCAGTATTTT. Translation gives CASSPSGGTTDTQYF.

The CDR3 loop is CASRPGVGANVLTF. The CDR3 DNA sequence: TGTGCCAGCAGGCCAGGGGTCGGGGCCAACGTCCTGACTTTC. The V and J genes are TRBV3-1 (or the pseudogene TRBV3-2) and TRBJ2-6; D is perhaps TRBD1 (6 bases). The CDR3 is made up of 14 amino acids. CDR1 is LGHDT, CDR2 YNNKEL, per germline (reference sequence). V was shortened by 6 bases and J by 4 bases, with 10 bases between the two germline ends.

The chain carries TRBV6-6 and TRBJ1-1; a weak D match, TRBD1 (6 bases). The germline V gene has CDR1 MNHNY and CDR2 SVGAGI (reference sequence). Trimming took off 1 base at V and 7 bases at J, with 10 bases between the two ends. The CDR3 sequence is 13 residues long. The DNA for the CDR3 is TGTGCCAGCAGTTACTTCAAGGACAGTGAAGCTTTCTTT. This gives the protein CASSYFKDSEAFF.

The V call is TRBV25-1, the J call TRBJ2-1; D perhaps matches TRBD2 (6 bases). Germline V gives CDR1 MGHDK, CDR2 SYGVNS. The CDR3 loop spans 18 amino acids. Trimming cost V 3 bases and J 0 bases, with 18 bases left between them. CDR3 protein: CASSDHLWGDFSYNEQFF. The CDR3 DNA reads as TGTGCCAGCAGTGACCACCTTTGGGGGGACTTCTCCTACAATGAGCAGTTCTTC. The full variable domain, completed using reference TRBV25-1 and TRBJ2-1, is EADIYQTPRYLVIGTGKKITLECSQTMGHDKMYWYQQDPGMELHLIHYSYGVNSTEKGDLSSESTVSRIRTEHFPLTLESARPSHTSQYLCASSDHLWGDFSYNEQFFGPGTRLTVL.

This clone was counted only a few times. The CDR3 nucleotides are TGTGCCAGCAGCGTTGTCAGGGCAGTCAATCAGCCCCAGCATTTT. Translated: CASSVVRAVNQPQHF. The gene calls are TRBV6-5 and TRBJ1-5; possibly TRBD1 for D (5 bases). This CDR3 contains 15 residues. The V and J ends lost 6 bases and 3 bases respectively, with 15 bases between them. Germline-derived CDR1 and CDR2 are MNHEY and SVGAGI.

CDR3 nucleotide sequence: TGTGCCAGTAGTATACAGGGTTGGAATGAGCAGTTCTTC. It translates to CASSIQGWNEQFF. The chain recombines TRBV19 with TRBJ2-1, with a weak D call TRBD1 (5 bases). The length of the CDR3 is 13 residues. V lost 2 bases to trimming and J lost 7 bases, with 9 bases between them. Germline loops: CDR1 LNHDA, CDR2 SQIVND (reference sequence).

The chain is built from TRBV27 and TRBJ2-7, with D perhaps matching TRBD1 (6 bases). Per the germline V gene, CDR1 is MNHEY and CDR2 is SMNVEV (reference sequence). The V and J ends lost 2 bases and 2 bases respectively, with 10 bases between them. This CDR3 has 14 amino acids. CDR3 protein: CASSLRDNAYEQYF. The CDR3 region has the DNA TGTGCCAGCAGTTTAAGGGACAATGCCTACGAGCAGTACTTC.

CDR3 DNA: TGTGCCAGCAGCCCTCTGGACAGGGTATGGCAGCCCCAGCATTTT. It yields the protein CASSPLDRVWQPQHF. This chain links TRBV28 with TRBJ1-5, with 8 nucleotides matching TRBD1. The V gene's germline CDR1 is MDHEN and CDR2 SYDVKM. V trimming: 6 bases; J trimming: 7 bases; junction bases outside the gene matches: 11. CDR3 length: 15 residues.

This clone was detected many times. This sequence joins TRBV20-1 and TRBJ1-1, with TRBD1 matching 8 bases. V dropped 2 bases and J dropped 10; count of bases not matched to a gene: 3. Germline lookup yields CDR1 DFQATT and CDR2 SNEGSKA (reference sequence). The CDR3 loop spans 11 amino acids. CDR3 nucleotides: TGCAGTGCTAGATCCGGGACAGGAGCTTTCTTT. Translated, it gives CSARSGTGAFF.

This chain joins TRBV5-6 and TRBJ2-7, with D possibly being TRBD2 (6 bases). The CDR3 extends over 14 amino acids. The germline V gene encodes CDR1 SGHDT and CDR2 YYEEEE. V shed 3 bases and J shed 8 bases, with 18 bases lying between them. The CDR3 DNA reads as TGTGCCAGCAGCTCTCTAGCGACCTACGAGAAGCAGTACTTC. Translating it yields CASSSLATYEKQYF. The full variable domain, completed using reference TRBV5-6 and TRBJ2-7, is DAGVTQSPTHLIKTRGQQVTLRCSPKSGHDTVSWYQQALGQGPQFIFQYYEEEERQRGNFPDRFSGHQFPNYSSELNVNALLLGDSALYLCASSSLATYEKQYFGPGTRLTVT.

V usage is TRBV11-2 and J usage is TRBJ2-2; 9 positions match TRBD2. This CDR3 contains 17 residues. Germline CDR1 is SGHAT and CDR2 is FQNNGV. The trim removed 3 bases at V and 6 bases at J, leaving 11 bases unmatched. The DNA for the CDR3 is TGTGCCAGCAGCTTGAGTGCTTTTGGCGGGAGGGCCGGGGAGCTGTTTTTT. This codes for CASSLSAFGGRAGELFF. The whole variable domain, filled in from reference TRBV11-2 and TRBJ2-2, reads EAGVAQSPRYKIIEKRQSVAFWCNPISGHATLYWYQQILGQGPKLLIQFQNNGVVDDSQLPKDRFSAERLKGVDSTLKIQPAKLEDSAVYLCASSLSAFGGRAGELFFGEGSRLTVL.

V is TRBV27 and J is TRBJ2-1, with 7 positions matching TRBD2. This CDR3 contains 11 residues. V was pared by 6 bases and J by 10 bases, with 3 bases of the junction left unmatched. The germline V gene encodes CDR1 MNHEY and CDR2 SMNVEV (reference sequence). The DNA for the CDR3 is TGTGCCAGCAGCCTTAGCGGGGAGCAGTTCTTC. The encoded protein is CASSLSGEQFF.

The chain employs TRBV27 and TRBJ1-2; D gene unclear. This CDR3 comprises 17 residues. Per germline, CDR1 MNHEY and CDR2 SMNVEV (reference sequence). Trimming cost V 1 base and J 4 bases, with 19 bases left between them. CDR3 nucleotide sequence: TGTGCCAGCAGTTTATTCGCGCCACCGGTTCACCCCTATGGCTACACCTTC. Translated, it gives CASSLFAPPVHPYGYTF.

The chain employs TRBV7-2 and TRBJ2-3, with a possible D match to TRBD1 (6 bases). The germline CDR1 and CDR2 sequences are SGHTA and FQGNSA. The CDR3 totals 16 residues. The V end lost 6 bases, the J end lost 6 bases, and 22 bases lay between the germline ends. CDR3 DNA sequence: TGTGCCAGCAGGAGGGGGTTTGAGGGGGTTGCTGATACGCAGTATTTT. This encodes CASRRGFEGVADTQYF.

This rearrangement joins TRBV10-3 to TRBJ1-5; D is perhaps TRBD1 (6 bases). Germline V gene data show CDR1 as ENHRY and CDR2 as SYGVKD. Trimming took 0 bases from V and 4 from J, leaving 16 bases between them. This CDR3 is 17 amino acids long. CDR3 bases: TGTGCCATCAGTGAGTCCTTGTCAGGGAGGGGGAATCAGCCCCAGCATTTT. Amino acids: CAISESLSGRGNQPQHF.

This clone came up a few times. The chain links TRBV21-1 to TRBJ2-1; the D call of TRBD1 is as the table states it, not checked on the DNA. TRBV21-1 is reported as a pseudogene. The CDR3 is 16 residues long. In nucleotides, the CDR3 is TGTGCCAGCAGCAAAGTAGGGGCAGGGCTGTACGGTGAGCAGTTCTTC. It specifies CASSKVGAGLYGEQFF.

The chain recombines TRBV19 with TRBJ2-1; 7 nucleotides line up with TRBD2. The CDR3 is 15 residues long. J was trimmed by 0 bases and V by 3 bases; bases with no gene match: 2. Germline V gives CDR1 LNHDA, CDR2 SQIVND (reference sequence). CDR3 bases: TGTGCCAGTAGTATTTCGGGGGGCTCCTACAATGAGCAGTTCTTC. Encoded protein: CASSISGGSYNEQFF.

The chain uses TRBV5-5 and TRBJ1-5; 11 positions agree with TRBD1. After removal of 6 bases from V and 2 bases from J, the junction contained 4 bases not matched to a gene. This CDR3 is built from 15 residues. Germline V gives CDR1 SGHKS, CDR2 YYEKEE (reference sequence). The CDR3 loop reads CASTRGQGGNQPQHF. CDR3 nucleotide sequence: TGTGCCAGCACCAGGGGACAGGGGGGCAATCAGCCCCAGCATTTT.

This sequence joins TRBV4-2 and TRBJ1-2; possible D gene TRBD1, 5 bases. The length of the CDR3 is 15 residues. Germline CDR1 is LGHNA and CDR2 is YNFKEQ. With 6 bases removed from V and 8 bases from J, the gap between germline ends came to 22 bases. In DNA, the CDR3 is TGTGCCAGCAGGGGGGGGGTCCTTGAGGGTAACGGCTACACCTTC. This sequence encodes CASRGGVLEGNGYTF.

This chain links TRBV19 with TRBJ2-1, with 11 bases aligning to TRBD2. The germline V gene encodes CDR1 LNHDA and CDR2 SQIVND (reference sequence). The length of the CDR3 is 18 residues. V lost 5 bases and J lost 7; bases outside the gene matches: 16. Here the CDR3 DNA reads TGTGCCAGTAGTCCCGGGACATATACTAGCGGGAGAAATAATGAGCAGTTCTTC. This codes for CASSPGTYTSGRNNEQFF.

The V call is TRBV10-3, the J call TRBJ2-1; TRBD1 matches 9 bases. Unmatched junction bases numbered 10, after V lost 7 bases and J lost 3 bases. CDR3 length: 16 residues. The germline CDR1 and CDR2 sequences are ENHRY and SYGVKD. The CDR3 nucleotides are TGTGCCATCATCTCAACCCGGGACAGGGTCTACAATGAGCAGTTCTTC. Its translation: CAIISTRDRVYNEQFF.

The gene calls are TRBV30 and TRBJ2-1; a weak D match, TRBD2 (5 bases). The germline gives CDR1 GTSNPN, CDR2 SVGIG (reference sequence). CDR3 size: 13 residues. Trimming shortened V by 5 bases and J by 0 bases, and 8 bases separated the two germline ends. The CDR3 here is CAWGLSSYNEQFF. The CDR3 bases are TGTGCCTGGGGACTGAGCTCCTACAATGAGCAGTTCTTC.

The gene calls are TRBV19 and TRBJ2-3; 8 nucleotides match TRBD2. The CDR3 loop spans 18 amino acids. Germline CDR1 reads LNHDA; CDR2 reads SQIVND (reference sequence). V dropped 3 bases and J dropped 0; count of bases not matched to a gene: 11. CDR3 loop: CASSMKAGGPTSTDTQYF. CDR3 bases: TGTGCCAGTAGTATGAAGGCGGGGGGACCGACTAGCACAGATACGCAGTATTTT.

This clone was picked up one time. The CDR3 is CAWSPPTRLGNEQFF. The CDR3 coding sequence is TGTGCCTGGAGTCCACCGACTAGATTAGGCAATGAGCAGTTCTTC. The chain links TRBV30 to TRBJ2-1; D might be TRBD2 (6 bases). Germline assignment: CDR1 GTSNPN and CDR2 SVGIG (reference sequence). The length of the CDR3 is 15 residues. The V gene lost 2 bases and the J gene lost 6 bases, with 17 bases spanning the gap.

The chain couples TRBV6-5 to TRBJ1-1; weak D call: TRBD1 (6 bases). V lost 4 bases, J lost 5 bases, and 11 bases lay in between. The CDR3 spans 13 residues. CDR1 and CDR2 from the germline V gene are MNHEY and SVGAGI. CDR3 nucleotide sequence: TGTGCCAGCAGTTCGATCAGGGGTACTGAAGCTTTCTTT. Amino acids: CASSSIRGTEAFF.

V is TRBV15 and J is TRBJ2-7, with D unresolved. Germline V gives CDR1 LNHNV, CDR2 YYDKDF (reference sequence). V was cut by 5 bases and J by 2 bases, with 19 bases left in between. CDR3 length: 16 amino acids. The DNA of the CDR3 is TGTGCCACCAGCCCCGAGGTGAGACTCTTCACCTACGAGCAGTACTTC. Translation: CATSPEVRLFTYEQYF.